The 30 T cell receptor beta chains given below trace back to one sample, sequenced in a study of T cell repertoires in cytomegalovirus infection. TCRdb independently ran MiXCR on the reads; one entry per CDR3 protein. The sample consists of about 230,000 distinct CDR3 sequences, 22% of them appearing once. The material sequenced was CD8+ T cells from PBMCs. Receptors were obtained from a human donor in good health (CMV status not recorded). Some clones in this sample may be carry-over from other donors' samples.

This clonotype was seen repeatedly, ten times or more. The chain employs TRBV7-9 and TRBJ1-1, with a tentative D call TRBD1 (6 bases). Trimming cost V 8 bases and J 3 bases, with 19 bases left between them. This CDR3 spans 15 amino acids. Germline assignment: CDR1 SEHNR and CDR2 FQNEAQ (reference sequence). The CDR3 region has the DNA TGTGCCAGCTCCTCTCAGGGGATTTTGGACACTGAAGCTTTCTTT. Translated, it gives CASSSQGILDTEAFF.

The chain employs TRBV4-1 and TRBJ2-3, with TRBD2 matching over 10 bases. The germline CDR1 and CDR2 sequences are MGHRA and YSYEKL. The CDR3 covers 16 residues. Trimming took 2 bases from V and 1 from J; bases not matched to a gene: 3. CDR3 bases: TGCGCCAGCAGCCAACCTACTAGCGGGGGCACAGATACGCAGTATTTT. Translated, it gives CASSQPTSGGTDTQYF.

The chain couples TRBV5-1 to TRBJ1-2; D not certain. Germline CDR1 is SGHRS and CDR2 is YFSETQ. The V and J ends lost 0 bases and 2 bases respectively, with 11 bases between them. The CDR3 sequence is 15 residues long. The CDR3 DNA follows: TGCGCCAGCAGCTTGGCCCCGGAGGCAAACTATGGCTACACCTTC. This encodes CASSLAPEANYGYTF.

This clonotype was detected only a few times. The rearrangement joins TRBV11-2 to TRBJ2-1; D gene ambiguous. V was shortened by 4 bases and J by 7 bases, with 5 bases between the two germline ends. There are 11 residues in the CDR3. Germline CDR1 is SGHAT and CDR2 is FQNNGV. The CDR3 DNA reads TGTGCCAGCAGCTCACTAAATGAGCAGTTCTTC. This encodes CASSSLNEQFF.

This clonotype was detected only a few times. The CDR3 here is CASSPSSGTGELFF. Written as DNA, the CDR3 is TGTGCCAGCAGCCCATCATCGGGGACCGGGGAGCTGTTTTTT. This chain joins TRBV7-9 and TRBJ2-2, with a tentative D call TRBD2 (5 bases). V was shortened by 5 bases and J by 5 bases, with 12 bases between the two germline ends. This CDR3 is 14 amino acids long. Looked up from germline, CDR1 is SEHNR and CDR2 is FQNEAQ (reference sequence).

CDR3 sequence reads: CASNGQTPEQYF. The DNA of the CDR3 is TGTGCCAGCAATGGTCAGACTCCTGAGCAGTACTTC. The V gene is TRBV7-9, the J gene TRBJ2-7; no clear D. The germline V gene encodes CDR1 SEHNR and CDR2 FQNEAQ (reference sequence). V lost 7 bases to trimming and J lost 7 bases, with 14 bases between them. This CDR3 contains 12 residues. The variable domain in full, with the rest retrieved from reference TRBV7-9 and TRBJ2-7, is DTGVSQNPRHKITKRGQNVTFRCDPISEHNRLYWYRQTLGQGPEFLTYFQNEAQLEKSRLLSDRFSAERPKGSFSTLEIQRTEQGDSAMYLCASNGQTPEQYFGPGTRLTVT.

In this sample, this clonotype turned up a few times. This sequence joins TRBV20-1 and TRBJ2-1; the match to TRBD2 covers 7 bases. The CDR3 runs 15 residues. Trimming took 6 bases from V and 3 from J; bases not matched to a gene: 11. CDR1 DFQATT and CDR2 SNEGSKA come from the germline V gene (reference sequence). In DNA, the CDR3 is TGCAGTGCCCCGTCAGAGCGGGGTTTCTACAATGAGCAGTTCTTC. Its translation: CSAPSERGFYNEQFF.

This rearrangement joins TRBV19 to TRBJ1-5; 9 positions match TRBD1. The CDR3 consists of 15 residues. The V gene end was trimmed by 10 bases and the J gene end by 6 bases; junction bases not matched to a gene: 13. CDR1 and CDR2 (germline): LNHDA, SQIVND (reference sequence). CDR3 sequence: CATHLGTGLAQPQHF. As DNA, the CDR3 is TGTGCCACTCACCTCGGGACAGGGTTGGCTCAGCCCCAGCATTTT.

This clonotype was observed a handful of times. The chain has TRBV14 and TRBJ1-2; no clear D gene. Trimming pared 5 bases from V and 0 bases from J, leaving 7 bases between. The length of the CDR3 is 13 residues. From germline, CDR1 is SGHDN and CDR2 FVKESK. The CDR3 sequence is CASSSATNYGYTF. DNA of the CDR3: TGTGCCAGCAGCTCGGCAACTAACTATGGCTACACCTTC.

This clonotype came up a few times. CDR3 region: CASSLGRGEGNYGYTF. The CDR3 coding sequence is TGTGCCAGCAGCTTGGGCAGGGGCGAGGGGAACTATGGCTACACCTTC. The rearrangement uses TRBV7-9 and TRBJ1-2; D is possibly TRBD1 (6 bases). CDR1 and CDR2 from the germline V gene are SEHNR and FQNEAQ (reference sequence). This CDR3 comprises 16 residues. V lost 3 bases, J lost 2 bases, and 16 bases lay in between.

V and J are TRBV12-3 or TRBV12-4 and TRBJ2-1, with 8 bases aligning to TRBD1. J lost 2 bases, V lost 6 bases, and 6 bases had no gene match. The CDR3 loop spans 15 amino acids. CDR3 coding DNA: TGTGCCAGCAGCTCCCGGGACAGGCCCTACAATGAGCAGTTCTTC. Translation: CASSSRDRPYNEQFF.

This clonotype was counted between two and nine times. Written as DNA, the CDR3 is TGCAGTGCTAGAGGAGAAAGCTCCTACGAGCAGTACTTC. Protein: CSARGESSYEQYF. The gene calls are TRBV20-1 and TRBJ2-7; no definite D call. The CDR3 extends over 13 amino acids. The ends were cut back, 1 base at V and 0 bases at J, with 7 bases in the middle. Germline V lookup: CDR1 DFQATT, CDR2 SNEGSKA (reference sequence).

This clonotype was seen ten or more times. This chain uses TRBV28 with TRBJ2-7; the match to TRBD1 covers 10 bases. The CDR3 spans 15 residues. Germline CDR1 is MDHEN and CDR2 is SYDVKM. V lost 5 bases to trimming and J lost 2 bases; unmatched junction nucleotides: 6. The CDR3 sequence: CASSVRDRGAYEQYF. The CDR3 bases are TGTGCCAGCAGTGTCCGGGACAGGGGTGCCTACGAGCAGTACTTC.

This clonotype came up a few times. V usage is TRBV5-1 and J usage is TRBJ1-6, with 8 bases that match TRBD1. J was trimmed by 8 bases and V by 7 bases; bases with no gene match: 11. Germline CDR1 and CDR2: SGHRS and YFSETQ. The CDR3 sequence is 15 residues long. The CDR3 reads CASRPGQVQDSPLHF. Here the CDR3 DNA reads TGCGCCAGCCGCCCGGGACAGGTCCAGGATTCACCCCTCCACTTT.

The genes are TRBV29-1 and TRBJ1-2; D is uncertain. V was clipped by 6 bases and J by 14 bases, with 10 bases between them. Germline V CDR1 and CDR2: SQVTM, ANQGSEA. The CDR3 spans 8 residues. DNA of the CDR3: TGCAGCGTCGAGGACGGGACCTTC. Protein product: CSVEDGTF.

This clonotype was picked up many times. The chain links TRBV7-9 to TRBJ1-6; 9 bases align to TRBD1. This CDR3 has 14 amino acids. J was trimmed by 10 bases and V by 5 bases; bases with no gene match: 6. Germline V gene sequence: CDR1 SEHNR, CDR2 FQNEAQ (reference sequence). CDR3 DNA: TGTGCCAGCAGCCCGGGACAGGGTCTCTCACCCCTCCACTTT. Its protein product is CASSPGQGLSPLHF.

The chain uses TRBV12-3 or TRBV12-4 and TRBJ2-1; perhaps TRBD2 as D (7 bases). V gave up 4 bases and J gave up 6 bases, with 19 bases separating them. The CDR3 totals 16 residues. CDR3 DNA sequence: TGTGCCAGCAGTTCTCCTTTGGCGGGGGCATTCAATGAGCAGTTCTTC. Its protein product is CASSSPLAGAFNEQFF.

This clonotype was detected ten times or more. The chain uses TRBV7-2 and TRBJ1-2, with D perhaps matching TRBD1 (5 bases). V dropped 5 bases and J dropped 4 bases, with 11 bases sitting between them. Germline V CDR1 and CDR2: SGHTA, FQGNSA. The CDR3 extends over 13 amino acids. The CDR3 here is CASSLQALYGYTF. CDR3 DNA sequence: TGTGCCAGCAGCCTACAGGCTCTCTATGGCTACACCTTC.

This sequence joins TRBV30 and TRBJ2-7; either TRBD1 or TRBD2 may supply D (5 bases each). The CDR3 contains 14 residues. Looked up from germline, CDR1 is GTSNPN and CDR2 is SVGIG (reference sequence). The ends were cut back, 6 bases at V and 0 bases at J, with 15 bases in the middle. The CDR3 DNA reads TGTGCCTGCCTCCGGGACCTGAGCTCCTACGAGCAGTACTTC. It codes for CACLRDLSSYEQYF.

This chain uses TRBV15 with TRBJ1-1; D call uncertain. Germline V gene sequence: CDR1 LNHNV, CDR2 YYDKDF (reference sequence). The CDR3 runs to 14 residues. The germline V and J ends were trimmed by 5 bases and 5 bases, with 15 bases remaining between them. DNA of the CDR3: TGTGCCACCAGCGGATCGGGCGCGAGGACTGAAGCTTTCTTT. This codes for CATSGSGARTEAFF.

This clonotype was picked up a small number of times. V and J are TRBV15 and TRBJ2-1, with 8 bases fitting TRBD1. The CDR3 loop spans 14 amino acids. V trimming: 0 bases; J trimming: 13 bases; junction bases outside the gene matches: 8. CDR1 and CDR2 from the germline V gene are LNHNV and YYDKDF (reference sequence). CDR3 DNA sequence: TGTGCCACCAGCAGAGACCCGACAGGGGAAATACAGTTCTTC. It encodes CATSRDPTGEIQFF.

The gene calls are TRBV25-1 and TRBJ1-2, with 11 bases that match TRBD1. CDR1 MGHDK and CDR2 SYGVNS come from the germline V gene. J lost 3 bases, V lost 6 bases, and 9 bases had no gene match. CDR3 length: 16 amino acids. The CDR3 sequence is CASSETGTGGYYGYTF. CDR3 bases: TGTGCCAGCAGCGAAACCGGGACAGGGGGGTACTATGGCTACACCTTC.

The chain combines TRBV20-1 with TRBJ1-1; no clear D gene. Germline loops: CDR1 DFQATT, CDR2 SNEGSKA (reference sequence). V gave up 5 bases and J gave up 5 bases, with 15 bases separating them. The CDR3 contains 13 residues. The CDR3: CSAVKGIGTEAFF. The CDR3, as DNA: TGCAGTGCTGTCAAGGGCATCGGGACTGAAGCTTTCTTT.

This clonotype came up a few times. The chain carries TRBV2 and TRBJ2-5; 9 bases line up with TRBD2. V shed 3 bases, J shed 2 bases, and the junction held 10 bases outside the gene matches. The germline V gene encodes CDR1 SNHLY and CDR2 FYNNEI. The CDR3 runs 17 residues. CDR3 in DNA: TGTGCCAGCAGTGACCTAGCGGGGATCCTACCTCAAGAGACCCAGTACTTC. Protein product: CASSDLAGILPQETQYF.

The chain employs TRBV6-2 or TRBV6-3 and TRBJ2-7, with D possibly matching TRBD2 (6 bases). The CDR3 loop spans 13 amino acids. The V end was cut by 8 bases, the J end by 0 bases, with 11 bases between. Germline values: CDR1 MNHEY, CDR2 SVGEGT. CDR3 nucleotides: TGTGCCAGCTTGCGGGACGCCTCCTACGAGCAGTACTTC. Its protein product is CASLRDASYEQYF.

The genes are TRBV19 and TRBJ1-5; no reliable D call. Trimming removed 1 base at V and 5 bases at J, with 3 bases between. The germline gives CDR1 LNHDA, CDR2 SQIVND (reference sequence). The CDR3 spans 12 residues. This CDR3 reads CASSIGDQPQHF. The CDR3, as DNA: TGTGCCAGTAGTATAGGGGATCAGCCCCAGCATTTT.

This clonotype appeared a few times. The V and J genes are TRBV4-1 and TRBJ2-3, with no clear D. Germline values: CDR1 MGHRA, CDR2 YSYEKL. The CDR3 has 15 residues. The V end was cut by 2 bases, the J end by 0 bases, with 9 bases between. In DNA form, the CDR3 reads TGCGCCAGCAGCCAACCTATGGGAAGCACAGATACGCAGTATTTT. This encodes CASSQPMGSTDTQYF.

The chain uses TRBV28 and TRBJ1-2; TRBD1 is a possible D gene (5 bases). The CDR3 length is 16 residues. Trimming left V 3 bases short and J 8 bases short, with 22 bases between. Germline assignment: CDR1 MDHEN and CDR2 SYDVKM. CDR3 sequence (DNA): TGTGCCAGCAGTTTGCCCCCCGGTTTGGGGGGGGGGGGCTACACCTTC. It translates to CASSLPPGLGGGGYTF.

This chain joins TRBV20-1 and TRBJ2-2; 10 bases agree with TRBD2. Germline lookup yields CDR1 DFQATT and CDR2 SNEGSKA (reference sequence). J was trimmed by 5 bases and V by 3 bases; bases with no gene match: 6. The CDR3 covers 15 residues. In DNA form, the CDR3 reads TGCAGTGCTAGGCACACTAGCGGGGCGACCGGGGAGCTGTTTTTT. This encodes CSARHTSGATGELFF.

This clonotype has more than one count but fewer than ten. V and J are TRBV28 and TRBJ2-3; TRBD2 agrees at 7 bases. CDR3 length equals 16 residues. The trim removed 1 base at V and 0 bases at J, leaving 4 bases unmatched. The germline V gene encodes CDR1 MDHEN and CDR2 SYDVKM. This CDR3 reads CASSLSPAGSTDTQYF. Here the CDR3 DNA reads TGTGCCAGCAGTTTATCGCCAGCGGGAAGCACAGATACGCAGTATTTT.